The present entry profiles one T cell receptor beta chain with its context. This entry comes from a study of shared clonotypes between healthy human individuals. The method was immunoSEQ multiplex PCR; TCRdb's version includes in-frame clones alone and lacks a portion of them. Of about 2.4 million clones listed, approximately 94% are singletons. Germline V gives CDR1 MNHNY, CDR2 SVGAGI (reference sequence). CDR3 size: 15 residues. The V end lost 2 bases, the J end lost 10 bases, and 17 bases lay between the germline ends. The V and J genes are TRBV6-6 and TRBJ1-4; D ambiguous. The sequenced material came from naive CD4+ T cells from PBMCs. Subset meaning: CD45RA+ positively selected. The TCR was taken from a man aged 18 to 29 in good health. Some clones in this sample may be carry-over from other donors' samples. The CDR3 is CASSYLRAQSGKLFF. The CDR3 DNA sequence: TGTGCCAGCAGTTACCTCCGGGCCCAGTCAGGAAAACTGTTTTTT.